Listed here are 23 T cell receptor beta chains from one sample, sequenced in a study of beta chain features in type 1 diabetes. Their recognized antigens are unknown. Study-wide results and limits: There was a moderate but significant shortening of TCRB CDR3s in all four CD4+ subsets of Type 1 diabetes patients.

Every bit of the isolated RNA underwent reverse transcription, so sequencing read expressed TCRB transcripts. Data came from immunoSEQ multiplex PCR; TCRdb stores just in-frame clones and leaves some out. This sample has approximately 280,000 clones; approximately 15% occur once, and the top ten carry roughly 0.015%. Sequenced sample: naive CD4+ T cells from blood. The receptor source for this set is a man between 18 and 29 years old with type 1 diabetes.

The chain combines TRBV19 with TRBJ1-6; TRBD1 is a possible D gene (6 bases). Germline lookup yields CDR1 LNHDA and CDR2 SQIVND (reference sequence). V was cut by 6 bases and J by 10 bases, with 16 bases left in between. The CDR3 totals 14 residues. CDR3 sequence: CASRIHQGRSPLHF. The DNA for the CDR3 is TGTGCCAGTAGAATTCACCAGGGGCGCTCACCCCTCCACTTT.

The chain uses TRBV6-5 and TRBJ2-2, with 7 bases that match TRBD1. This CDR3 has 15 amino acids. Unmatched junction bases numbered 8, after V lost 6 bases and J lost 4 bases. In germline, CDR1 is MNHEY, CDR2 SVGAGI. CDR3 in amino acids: CASRRQGWGTGELFF. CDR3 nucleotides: TGTGCCAGCAGAAGACAGGGCTGGGGCACCGGGGAGCTGTTTTTT.

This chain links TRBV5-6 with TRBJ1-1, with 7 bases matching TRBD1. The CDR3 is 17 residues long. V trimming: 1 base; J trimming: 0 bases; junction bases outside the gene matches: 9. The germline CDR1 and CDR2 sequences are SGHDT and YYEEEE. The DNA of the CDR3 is TGTGCCAGCAGCTTGTTACCGACAGGGACTTTGAACACTGAAGCTTTCTTT. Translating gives CASSLLPTGTLNTEAFF.

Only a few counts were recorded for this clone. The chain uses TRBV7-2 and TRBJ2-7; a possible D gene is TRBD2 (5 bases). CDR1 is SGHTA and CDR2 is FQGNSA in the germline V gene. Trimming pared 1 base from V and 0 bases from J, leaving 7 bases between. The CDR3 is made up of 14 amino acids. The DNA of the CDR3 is TGTGCCAGCAGCTTAGGGGAGAGCTCCTACGAGCAGTACTTC. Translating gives CASSLGESSYEQYF.

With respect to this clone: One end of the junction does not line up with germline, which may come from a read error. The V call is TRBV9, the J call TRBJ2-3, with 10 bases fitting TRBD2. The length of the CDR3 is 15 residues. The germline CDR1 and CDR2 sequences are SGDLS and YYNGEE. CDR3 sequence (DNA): TGTGCCAGCAGCTTAGGGAGCGGGGGGGCTTATACGGAGTATTTT. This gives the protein CASSLGSGGAYTEYF.

The CDR3 coding sequence is TGTGCCAGCAGCGGGAGGTACGAGCAGTACTTC. This translates into CASSGRYEQYF. The V call is TRBV28, the J call TRBJ2-7, with 7 bases fitting TRBD2. This CDR3 is built from 11 residues. Per the germline V gene, CDR1 is MDHEN and CDR2 is SYDVKM. Trimming took 6 bases from V and 4 from J; bases not matched to a gene: 0.

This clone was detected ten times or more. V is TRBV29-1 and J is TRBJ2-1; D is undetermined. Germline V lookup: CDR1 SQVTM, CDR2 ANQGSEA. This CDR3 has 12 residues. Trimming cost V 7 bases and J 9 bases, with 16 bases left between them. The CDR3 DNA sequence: TGCAGCGCCACGGAGTTGGAAAGTGAGCAGTTCTTC. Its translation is CSATELESEQFF.

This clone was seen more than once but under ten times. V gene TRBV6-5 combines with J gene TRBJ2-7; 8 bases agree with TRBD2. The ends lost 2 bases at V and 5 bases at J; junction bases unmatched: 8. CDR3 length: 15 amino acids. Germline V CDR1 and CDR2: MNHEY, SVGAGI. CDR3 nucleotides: TGTGCCAGCAGTTACCTAACTAGCGGATATAACGAGCAGTACTTC. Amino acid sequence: CASSYLTSGYNEQYF.

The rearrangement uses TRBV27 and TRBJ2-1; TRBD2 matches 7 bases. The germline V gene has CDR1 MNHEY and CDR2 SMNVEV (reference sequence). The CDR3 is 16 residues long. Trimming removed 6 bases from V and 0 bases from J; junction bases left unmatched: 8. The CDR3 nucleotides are TGTGCCAGCAGCCTCTACCTAGCGGCCTCCTACAATGAGCAGTTCTTC. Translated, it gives CASSLYLAASYNEQFF.

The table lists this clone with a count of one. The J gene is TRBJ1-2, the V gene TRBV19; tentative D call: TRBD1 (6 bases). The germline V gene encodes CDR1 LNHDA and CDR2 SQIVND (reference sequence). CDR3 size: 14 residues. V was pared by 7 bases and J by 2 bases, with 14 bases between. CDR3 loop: CASKGPGANYGYTF. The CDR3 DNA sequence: TGTGCCAGTAAAGGCCCAGGGGCCAACTATGGCTACACCTTC.

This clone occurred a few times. In DNA, the CDR3 is TGTGCCAGCAGTCACCGCAGACAGGGAGTTAATCAGCCCCAGCATTTT. Translating it yields CASSHRRQGVNQPQHF. The J gene is TRBJ1-5, the V gene TRBV6-6, with TRBD1 matching over 7 bases. Trimming at V came to 5 bases and at J to 4 bases, leaving 11 bases not matched to a gene. Looked up from germline, CDR1 is MNHNY and CDR2 is SVGAGI (reference sequence). The CDR3 has 16 residues.

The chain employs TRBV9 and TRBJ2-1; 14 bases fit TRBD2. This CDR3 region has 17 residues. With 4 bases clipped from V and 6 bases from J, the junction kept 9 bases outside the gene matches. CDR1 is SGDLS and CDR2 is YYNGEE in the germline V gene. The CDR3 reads CASSPGTSGGFANEQFF. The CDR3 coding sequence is TGTGCCAGCAGCCCCGGGACTAGCGGGGGTTTCGCCAATGAGCAGTTCTTC.

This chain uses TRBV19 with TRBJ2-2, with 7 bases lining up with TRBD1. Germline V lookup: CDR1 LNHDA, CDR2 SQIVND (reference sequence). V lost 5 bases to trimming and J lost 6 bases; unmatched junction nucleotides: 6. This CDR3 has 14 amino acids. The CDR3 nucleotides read TGTGCCAGTAGTGTCGACAGGGTCTCCGGGGAGCTGTTTTTT. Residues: CASSVDRVSGELFF.

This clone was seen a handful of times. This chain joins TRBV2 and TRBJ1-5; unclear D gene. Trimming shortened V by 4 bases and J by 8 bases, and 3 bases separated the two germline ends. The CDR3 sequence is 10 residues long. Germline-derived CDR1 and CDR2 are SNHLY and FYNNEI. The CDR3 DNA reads TGTGCCAGCAGTGTCGAGCCCCAGCATTTT. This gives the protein CASSVEPQHF.

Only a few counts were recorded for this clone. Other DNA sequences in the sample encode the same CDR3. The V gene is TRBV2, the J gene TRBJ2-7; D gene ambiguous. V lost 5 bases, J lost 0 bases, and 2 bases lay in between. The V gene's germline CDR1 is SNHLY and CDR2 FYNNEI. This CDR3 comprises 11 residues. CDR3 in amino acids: CASSYSYEQYF. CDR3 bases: TGTGCCAGCAGTTACTCCTACGAGCAGTACTTC.

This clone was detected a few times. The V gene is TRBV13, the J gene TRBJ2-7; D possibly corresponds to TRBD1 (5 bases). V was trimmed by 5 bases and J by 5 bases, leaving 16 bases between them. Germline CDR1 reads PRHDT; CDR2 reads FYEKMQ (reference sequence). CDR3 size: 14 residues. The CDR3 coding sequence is TGTGCCAGCAGCCCCACCCTTGGGGCCGACGAGCAGTACTTC. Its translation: CASSPTLGADEQYF.

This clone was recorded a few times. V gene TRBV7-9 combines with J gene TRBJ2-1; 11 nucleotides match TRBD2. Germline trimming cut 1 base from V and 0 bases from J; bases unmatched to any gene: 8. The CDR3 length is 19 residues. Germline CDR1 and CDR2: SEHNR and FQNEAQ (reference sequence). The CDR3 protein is CASSLVKRTSGYSYNEQFF. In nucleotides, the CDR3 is TGTGCCAGCAGCTTAGTGAAGAGGACTAGCGGGTACTCCTACAATGAGCAGTTCTTC.

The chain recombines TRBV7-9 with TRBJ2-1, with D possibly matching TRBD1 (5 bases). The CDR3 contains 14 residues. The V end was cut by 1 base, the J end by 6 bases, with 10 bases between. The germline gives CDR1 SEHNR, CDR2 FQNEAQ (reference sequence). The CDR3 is CASSLGTRFNEQFF. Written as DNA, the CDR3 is TGTGCCAGCAGCTTAGGGACACGGTTCAATGAGCAGTTCTTC.

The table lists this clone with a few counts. Written as DNA, the CDR3 is TGTGCCAGCAGCTTGGGACCGGGGACAGGGAACTATGGCTACACCTTC. It codes for CASSLGPGTGNYGYTF. The chain has TRBV5-6 and TRBJ1-2; 9 nucleotides line up with TRBD1. The CDR3 contains 16 residues. V lost 0 bases to trimming and J lost 2 bases; unmatched junction nucleotides: 5. Germline CDR1 is SGHDT and CDR2 is YYEEEE.

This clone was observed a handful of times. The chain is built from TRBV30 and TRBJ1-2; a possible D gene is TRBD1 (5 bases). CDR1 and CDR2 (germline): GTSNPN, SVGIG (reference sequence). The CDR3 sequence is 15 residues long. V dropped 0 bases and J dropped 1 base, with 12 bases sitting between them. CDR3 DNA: TGTGCCTGGAGTGTAGGGGCCGAAGATAACTATGGCTACACCTTC. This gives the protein CAWSVGAEDNYGYTF.

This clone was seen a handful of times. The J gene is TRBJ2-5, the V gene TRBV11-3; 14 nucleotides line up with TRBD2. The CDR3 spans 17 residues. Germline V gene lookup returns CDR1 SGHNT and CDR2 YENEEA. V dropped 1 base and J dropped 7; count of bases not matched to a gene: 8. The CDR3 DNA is TGTGCCAGCAGCTTAGCGCAGGGACTAGCGGGAGACCGGACCCAGTACTTC. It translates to CASSLAQGLAGDRTQYF.

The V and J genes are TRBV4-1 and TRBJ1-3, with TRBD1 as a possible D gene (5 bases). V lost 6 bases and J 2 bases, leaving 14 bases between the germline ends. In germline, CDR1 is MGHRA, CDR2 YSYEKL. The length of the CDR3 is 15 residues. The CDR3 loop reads CASSSRVGPGNTIYF. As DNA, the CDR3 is TGCGCCAGCAGTTCCAGGGTGGGGCCTGGAAACACCATATATTTT.

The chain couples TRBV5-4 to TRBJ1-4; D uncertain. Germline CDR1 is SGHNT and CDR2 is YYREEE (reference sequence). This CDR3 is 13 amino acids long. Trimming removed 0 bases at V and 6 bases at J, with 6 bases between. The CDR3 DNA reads TGTGCCAGCAGCTTGGGAGGTTATGAAAAACTGTTTTTT. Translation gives CASSLGGYEKLFF. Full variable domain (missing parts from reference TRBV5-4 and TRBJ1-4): ETGVTQSPTHLIKTRGQQVTLRCSSQSGHNTVSWYQQALGQGPQFIFQYYREEENGRGNFPPRFSGLQFPNYSSELNVNALELDDSALYLCASSLGGYEKLFFGSGTQLSVL.